This T cell receptor (beta chain) was identified during a study of Ad26.COV2.S vaccination and SARS-CoV-2 variants. In the study overall: Sample donor was a member of the COV1001 Ad26.COV2.S trial arm.

Libraries were prepared by immunoSEQ multiplex PCR; TCRdb keeps only in-frame clonotypes and omits some of them. The sample lists more than 300,000 clones, 88% occurring once. CDR3 size: 16 residues. The germline V and J ends were trimmed by 0 bases and 1 base, with 10 bases remaining between them. Germline lookup yields CDR1 MGHRA and CDR2 YSYEKL. The treatment denotes: roughly 18 received Ad26.COV2.S at low or high dose, single or two shots; roughly five received placebo; per-sample allocation not given. Day 63 after the first injection of vaccine or placebo was the sampling time. This clonotype was obtained from a person aged 18-60 years who received the Ad26.COV2.S COVID-19 vaccine or a placebo. The chain joins TRBV4-1 to TRBJ2-1; either TRBD1 or TRBD2 may supply D (6 bases each). Source: peripheral blood, taken in a trial of Ad26.COV2.S vaccine versus placebo. The chain's CDR3 is CASSQEGGISYNEQFF. For the CDR3, the DNA is TGCGCCAGCAGCCAAGAAGGGGGGATATCCTACAATGAGCAGTTCTTC.